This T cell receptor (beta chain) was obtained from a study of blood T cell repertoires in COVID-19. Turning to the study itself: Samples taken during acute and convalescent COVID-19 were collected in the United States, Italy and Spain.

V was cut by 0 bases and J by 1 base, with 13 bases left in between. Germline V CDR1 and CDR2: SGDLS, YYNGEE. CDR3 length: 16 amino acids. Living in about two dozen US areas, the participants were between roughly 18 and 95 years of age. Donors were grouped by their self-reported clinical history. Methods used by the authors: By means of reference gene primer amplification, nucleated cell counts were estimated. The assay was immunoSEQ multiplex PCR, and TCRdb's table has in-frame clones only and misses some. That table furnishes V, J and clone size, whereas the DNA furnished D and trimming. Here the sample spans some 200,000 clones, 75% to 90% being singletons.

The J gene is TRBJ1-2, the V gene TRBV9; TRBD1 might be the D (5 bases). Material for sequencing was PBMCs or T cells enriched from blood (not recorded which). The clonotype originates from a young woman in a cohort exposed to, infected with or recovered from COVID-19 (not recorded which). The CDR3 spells CASSVGGRDVNYGYTF. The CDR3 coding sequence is TGTGCCAGCAGCGTAGGTGGGAGGGACGTTAACTATGGCTACACCTTC. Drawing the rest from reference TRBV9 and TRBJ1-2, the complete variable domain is DSGVTQTPKHLITATGQRVTLRCSPRSGDLSVYWYQQSLDQGLQFLIQYYNGEERAKGNILERFSAQQFPDLHSELNLSSLELGDSALYFCASSVGGRDVNYGYTFGSGTRLTVV.